The 30 T cell receptor beta chains below were found in one sample sequenced in a study of cytomegalovirus exposure and HLA in healthy donors. It was with 60 Vbeta and 13 Jbeta primers that the PCR ran. Measured with immunoSEQ multiplex PCR; TCRdb has only the in-frame clones, and not every one. The sample yields around 110,000 clones, roughly three quarters seen once. The source material was PBMCs. Every receptor here comes from a woman under 30 in good health and CMV-seropositive.

The rearrangement joins TRBV18 to TRBJ1-5, with 12 positions matching TRBD1. Germline assignment: CDR1 KGHSH and CDR2 LQKENI. The CDR3 length is 15 residues. V lost 2 bases, J lost 5 bases, and 1 base stayed unmatched. The CDR3 region has the DNA TGTGCCAGCTCACCAGGGACAGGGGGCGATCAGCCCCAGCATTTT. This codes for CASSPGTGGDQPQHF.

The rearrangement links TRBV6-6 to TRBJ2-3; D possibly corresponds to TRBD2 (5 bases). The CDR3 has 12 residues. Germline V lookup: CDR1 MNHNY, CDR2 SVGAGI (reference sequence). The V and J ends lost 5 bases and 8 bases respectively, with 11 bases between them. CDR3 nucleotide sequence: TGTGCCAGCAGTGAGGTTCTAGCTACGCAGTATTTT. Amino acids: CASSEVLATQYF.

This chain's CDR3 is CASSDAGLANNEQFF. The CDR3 region has the DNA TGTGCCAGCAGTGACGCCGGACTAGCGAACAATGAGCAGTTCTTC. The gene calls are TRBV6-1 and TRBJ2-1; 9 bases align to TRBD2. Trimming took 3 bases from V and 5 from J; bases not matched to a gene: 5. The CDR3 has 15 amino acids. CDR1 and CDR2 (germline): MNHNS, SASEGT.

This clone is a singleton in its sample. The chain joins TRBV6-6 to TRBJ1-5; perhaps TRBD1 as D (5 bases). From germline, CDR1 is MNHNY and CDR2 SVGAGI (reference sequence). The CDR3 spans 14 residues. The V end was cut by 2 bases, the J end by 6 bases, with 11 bases between. The CDR3, as DNA: TGTGCCAGCAGTTACGAGGGGAGGGTTCAGCCCCAGCATTTT. It is translated as CASSYEGRVQPQHF.

This clone has just a few counts. The J gene is TRBJ1-1, the V gene TRBV15, with 8 positions matching TRBD1. The CDR3 has 15 residues. Germline CDR1 LNHNV, CDR2 YYDKDF (reference sequence). The J segment lost 3 bases and the V segment lost 4 bases, leaving 7 bases of the junction unmatched. DNA for the CDR3: TGTGCCACCAGCACACCAGGGGGCTGGGACACTGAAGCTTTCTTT. This sequence encodes CATSTPGGWDTEAFF.

The chain carries TRBV27 and TRBJ1-2; TRBD1 matches at 8 bases. V was pared by 2 bases and J by 7 bases, with 3 bases of the junction left unmatched. This CDR3 spans 13 amino acids. The V gene's germline CDR1 is MNHEY and CDR2 SMNVEV (reference sequence). The chain's CDR3 is CASSLTGGGGYTF. Written as DNA, the CDR3 is TGTGCCAGCAGTTTAACAGGGGGAGGTGGCTACACCTTC.

This chain connects TRBV20-1 to TRBJ2-1; D gene unclear. Germline V gives CDR1 DFQATT, CDR2 SNEGSKA (reference sequence). The V end lost 6 bases, the J end lost 7 bases, and 10 bases lay between the germline ends. The CDR3 totals 11 residues. CDR3 loop: CSAPGPNEQFF. The CDR3, as DNA: TGCAGTGCGCCCGGTCCTAATGAGCAGTTCTTC.

The genes are TRBV6-5 and TRBJ2-7, with TRBD1 matching over 11 bases. Germline V gene lookup returns CDR1 MNHEY and CDR2 SVGAGI. Unmatched junction bases numbered 3, after V lost 6 bases and J lost 2 bases. CDR3 length: 14 residues. The CDR3 spells CASSRDRGAYEQYF. As DNA, the CDR3 is TGTGCCAGCAGCCGGGACAGGGGGGCCTACGAGCAGTACTTC.

The chain recombines TRBV21-1 with TRBJ1-5; the table assigns TRBD1, which was not confirmed against the DNA. TRBV21-1 is a known pseudogene. CDR3 length equals 16 residues. The CDR3 here is CASSPKATGVNQPQHF. CDR3 coding DNA: TGTGCCAGCAGCCCCAAGGCGACAGGGGTAAACCAGCCCCAGCATTTT.

The chain carries TRBV5-1 and TRBJ2-2; TRBD2 matches 11 bases. Trimming removed 5 bases from V and 8 bases from J; junction bases left unmatched: 14. Germline V lookup: CDR1 SGHRS, CDR2 YFSETQ. This CDR3 has 17 residues. CDR3 region: CASSPGTSGDLSGELFF. CDR3 coding DNA: TGCGCCAGCAGTCCGGGGACTAGCGGAGACTTGTCTGGGGAGCTGTTTTTT.

V is TRBV30 and J is TRBJ2-5; TRBD1 might be the D (6 bases). This CDR3 is 15 amino acids long. Germline V gene sequence: CDR1 GTSNPN, CDR2 SVGIG (reference sequence). Trimming took 3 bases from V and 5 from J, leaving 19 bases between them. The CDR3 nucleotides are TGTGCCTGGAGCCTTGGTACCCGGACAGTGGAGACCCAGTACTTC. Its protein product is CAWSLGTRTVETQYF.

The chain joins TRBV5-1 to TRBJ2-4, with 9 bases fitting TRBD2. CDR1 is SGHRS and CDR2 is YFSETQ in the germline V gene. J was trimmed by 5 bases and V by 4 bases; bases with no gene match: 4. CDR3 length: 14 residues. The CDR3 sequence: CASSVGLAQNIQYF. As DNA, the CDR3 is TGCGCCAGCAGCGTCGGACTAGCGCAAAACATTCAGTACTTC.

V gene TRBV7-9 combines with J gene TRBJ2-1; tentatively, D is TRBD2 (5 bases). This CDR3 has 15 residues. Per the germline V gene, CDR1 is SEHNR and CDR2 is FQNEAQ (reference sequence). V gave up 4 bases and J gave up 2 bases, with 12 bases separating them. In nucleotides, the CDR3 is TGTGCCAGCAGCTCAACTAGGCCGACCTACAATGAGCAGTTCTTC. Encoded protein: CASSSTRPTYNEQFF.

V and J are TRBV29-1 and TRBJ2-1; 9 positions match TRBD2. Germline CDR1 reads SQVTM; CDR2 reads ANQGSEA. The CDR3 runs to 12 residues. Germline trimming cut 4 bases from V and 13 bases from J; bases unmatched to any gene: 8. In nucleotides, the CDR3 is TGCAGCGTTGTAGCGGGAGAAGAGACCCAGTTCTTC. Translating gives CSVVAGEETQFF.

This chain links TRBV7-3 with TRBJ2-2, with TRBD2 matching 8 bases. CDR3 size: 15 residues. Germline-derived CDR1 and CDR2 are SGHTA and FQGTGA. After removal of 3 bases from V and 6 bases from J, the junction contained 6 bases not matched to a gene. DNA for the CDR3: TGTGCCAGCAGCTTCGGGGGGGCGCTTCCCGGGGAGCTGTTTTTT. Its translation is CASSFGGALPGELFF.

This clone was seen more than once but under ten times. The chain links TRBV11-3 to TRBJ1-1; the D is unclear. This CDR3 comprises 13 residues. Trimming took 0 bases from V and 5 from J, leaving 7 bases between them. Germline V CDR1 and CDR2: SGHNT, YENEEA. The CDR3 nucleotides are TGTGCCAGCAGCTTAGAGGAGAGAACTGAAGCTTTCTTT. It is translated as CASSLEERTEAFF.

The chain is built from TRBV9 and TRBJ2-2; 8 bases are shared with TRBD2. CDR1 is SGDLS, CDR2 YYNGEE, per germline. V lost 0 bases, J lost 4 bases, and 5 bases stayed unmatched. This CDR3 contains 16 residues. In DNA, the CDR3 is TGTGCCAGCAGCGTAGTCGGTCTAGCGGGCACCGGGGAGCTGTTTTTT. This sequence encodes CASSVVGLAGTGELFF.

The rearrangement links TRBV7-9 to TRBJ2-7; TRBD2 agrees at 9 bases. From germline, CDR1 is SEHNR and CDR2 FQNEAQ (reference sequence). The CDR3 sequence is 17 residues long. Trimming took 4 bases from V and 3 from J; bases not matched to a gene: 13. CDR3 nucleotide sequence: TGTGCCAGCAGCTCCTATAGCGGGAGCTTCTATGGCTACGAGCAGTACTTC. Its protein is CASSSYSGSFYGYEQYF. The full variable domain, rest sourced from reference TRBV7-9 and TRBJ2-7, is DTGVSQNPRHKITKRGQNVTFRCDPISEHNRLYWYRQTLGQGPEFLTYFQNEAQLEKSRLLSDRFSAERPKGSFSTLEIQRTEQGDSAMYLCASSSYSGSFYGYEQYFGPGTRLTVT.

The chain uses TRBV4-1 and TRBJ2-5, with no clear D. Germline V CDR1 and CDR2: MGHRA, YSYEKL. The V gene lost 0 bases and the J gene lost 0 bases, with 17 bases spanning the gap. This CDR3 region has 18 residues. DNA of the CDR3: TGCGCCAGCAGCCAAGATACCCCCCAGGCTAAGTACCAAGAGACCCAGTACTTC. The encoded protein is CASSQDTPQAKYQETQYF.

V is TRBV6-5 and J is TRBJ2-7, with 7 positions matching TRBD1. This CDR3 comprises 15 residues. The germline gives CDR1 MNHEY, CDR2 SVGAGI. The ends lost 0 bases at V and 0 bases at J; junction bases unmatched: 2. DNA of the CDR3: TGTGCCAGCAGTTACTCGACAGGGAGCTCCTACGAGCAGTACTTC. This gives the protein CASSYSTGSSYEQYF.

J is TRBJ2-1 and V is TRBV7-9; 9 bases map to TRBD1. Looked up from germline, CDR1 is SEHNR and CDR2 is FQNEAQ (reference sequence). The CDR3 extends over 16 amino acids. V shed 1 base, J shed 3 bases, and the junction held 4 bases outside the gene matches. The CDR3 is CASSLGDRAGYNEQFF. In DNA form, the CDR3 reads TGTGCCAGCAGCTTAGGGGACAGGGCTGGCTACAATGAGCAGTTCTTC.

The chain couples TRBV6-6 to TRBJ2-7; 11 positions match TRBD2. This CDR3 has 14 residues. With V trimmed by 6 bases and J by 2 bases, 3 bases remained unmatched. Germline V gives CDR1 MNHNY, CDR2 SVGAGI (reference sequence). The CDR3: CASSLLAGAYEQYF. CDR3 nucleotides: TGTGCCAGCAGCCTACTAGCGGGAGCCTACGAGCAGTACTTC.

This clone was found once. This chain links TRBV5-1 with TRBJ1-1; D is undetermined. Looked up from germline, CDR1 is SGHRS and CDR2 is YFSETQ. This CDR3 has 13 residues. V lost 2 bases and J 0 bases, leaving 5 bases between the germline ends. As DNA, the CDR3 is TGCGCCAGCAGCTTCCTTTTGAACACTGAAGCTTTCTTT. Amino acid sequence: CASSFLLNTEAFF.

The rearrangement joins TRBV27 to TRBJ2-1; D is possibly TRBD2 (5 bases). The germline V and J ends were trimmed by 5 bases and 3 bases, with 17 bases remaining between them. Germline V gives CDR1 MNHEY, CDR2 SMNVEV (reference sequence). This CDR3 contains 16 residues. The CDR3 spells CASSPIRADRYNEQFF. The CDR3 nucleotides are TGTGCCAGCAGTCCGATCCGAGCGGACCGCTACAATGAGCAGTTCTTC.

This clone has only a few counts. This sequence joins TRBV19 and TRBJ2-1, with 13 nucleotides matching TRBD2. Germline V gene data show CDR1 as LNHDA and CDR2 as SQIVND (reference sequence). The CDR3 spans 18 residues. V lost 4 bases to trimming and J lost 6 bases; unmatched junction nucleotides: 12. CDR3 DNA: TGTGCCAGTAGTAGACCCTGGACTAGCGGGAGAGGGTTCAATGAGCAGTTCTTC. The encoded protein is CASSRPWTSGRGFNEQFF.

This chain's CDR3 is CASSNGGLYEQYF. For the CDR3, the DNA is TGTGCCAGCAGTAATGGCGGGCTATACGAGCAGTACTTC. This rearrangement joins TRBV6-5 to TRBJ2-7, with D possibly matching TRBD2 (5 bases). Germline V CDR1 and CDR2: MNHEY, SVGAGI. V was clipped by 5 bases and J by 4 bases, with 12 bases between them. The CDR3 is made up of 13 amino acids.

J is TRBJ1-1 and V is TRBV5-1; TRBD1 aligns across 8 bases. Germline V gene lookup returns CDR1 SGHRS and CDR2 YFSETQ. Losses at the gene ends were 5 bases for V and 3 bases for J; bases not matched to a gene: 6. The CDR3 spans 14 residues. Here the CDR3 reads CASRRDRQDTEAFF. For the CDR3, the DNA is TGCGCCAGCAGAAGGGACAGGCAGGACACTGAAGCTTTCTTT.

The rearrangement links TRBV7-8 to TRBJ2-3; no clear D gene. The V end lost 3 bases, the J end lost 7 bases, and 5 bases lay between the germline ends. The CDR3 covers 11 residues. Germline CDR1 SGHVS, CDR2 FQNEAQ. The CDR3 loop reads CASSFQYTQYF. The DNA for the CDR3 is TGTGCCAGCAGCTTTCAGTATACGCAGTATTTT.

This clone was seen just once. CDR3 bases: TGTGCCATCAGTGACGGGATCACCACAGATACGCAGTATTTT. Residues: CAISDGITTDTQYF. The V gene is TRBV10-3, the J gene TRBJ2-3, with D maybe TRBD2 (5 bases). The V and J ends lost 3 bases and 2 bases respectively, with 9 bases between them. The germline gives CDR1 ENHRY, CDR2 SYGVKD. The CDR3 runs 14 residues.

The chain joins TRBV4-2 to TRBJ2-1, with no clear D. The CDR3 length is 18 residues. Germline V gives CDR1 LGHNA, CDR2 YNFKEQ. V was clipped by 2 bases and J by 3 bases, with 20 bases between them. The DNA for the CDR3 is TGTGCCAGCAGCCAACCAACAGCCCCCCGTGTTGGCTACAATGAGCAGTTCTTC. Encoded protein: CASSQPTAPRVGYNEQFF.